These 10 T cell receptor beta chains share one sample of origin, sequenced in a study of blood T cell repertoires in COVID-19. Some clones are missing from TCRdb's copy, which holds only in-frame ones; the method was immunoSEQ multiplex PCR. The sample yields more than 300,000 clones, about 88% seen once. The specimen sequenced was PBMCs or T cells enriched from blood (not recorded which). These receptors originate from a young woman who had recovered from COVID-19.

This rearrangement joins TRBV14 to TRBJ1-4, with 8 bases matching TRBD1. With 3 bases clipped from V and 2 bases from J, the junction kept 8 bases outside the gene matches. Germline V gene lookup returns CDR1 SGHDN and CDR2 FVKESK. The CDR3 is 17 amino acids. CDR3 DNA: TGTGCCAGCAGCCATATGACAGGGGTTTCGACTAATGAAAAACTGTTTTTT. Its translation: CASSHMTGVSTNEKLFF. The whole variable domain, filled in from reference TRBV14 and TRBJ1-4, reads EAGVTQFPSHSVIEKGQTVTLRCDPISGHDNLYWYRRVMGKEIKFLLHFVKESKQDESGMPNNRFLAERTGGTYSTLKVQPAELEDSGVYFCASSHMTGVSTNEKLFFGSGTQLSVL.

The CDR3 is CASSEPQGALNTEAFF. In nucleotides, the CDR3 is TGCGCCAGCAGTGAGCCCCAGGGGGCCCTTAACACTGAAGCTTTCTTT. The chain couples TRBV10-2 to TRBJ1-1; 8 bases are a match to TRBD1. CDR1 and CDR2 from the germline V gene are WSHSY and SAAADI. V gave up 2 bases and J gave up 2 bases; unmatched junction bases: 7. CDR3 length: 16 residues.

In DNA form, the CDR3 reads TGTGCCAGCAGCGGAAGGACAGGGGGGCAAAATTCACCCCTCCACTTT. Amino acid sequence: CASSGRTGGQNSPLHF. The V gene is TRBV9, the J gene TRBJ1-6; 10 bases line up with TRBD1. Germline CDR1 and CDR2: SGDLS and YYNGEE. The CDR3 spans 16 residues. J gave up 7 bases and V 3 bases, and 7 bases lay outside the gene matches.

This sequence joins TRBV6-4 and TRBJ1-6; 8 positions agree with TRBD1. The CDR3 covers 14 residues. The V gene's germline CDR1 is MRHNA and CDR2 SNTAGT. V was pared by 4 bases and J by 6 bases, with 2 bases of the junction left unmatched. The CDR3 spells CASSGGQANSPLHF. As DNA, the CDR3 is TGTGCCAGCAGTGGGGGACAGGCTAATTCACCCCTCCACTTT.

V and J are TRBV20-1 and TRBJ1-5, with TRBD1 identical over 7 bases. V shed 3 bases and J 2 bases; nucleotides not matched to a gene: 4. In germline, CDR1 is DFQATT, CDR2 SNEGSKA (reference sequence). The CDR3 consists of 14 residues. CDR3 nucleotides: TGCAGTGCTAGTCAGGGGGTGGGCAATCAGCCCCAGCATTTT. Encoded protein: CSASQGVGNQPQHF.

This clone was counted a few times. The CDR3: CASSFGTGDQPQHF. The DNA of the CDR3 is TGTGCCAGTAGTTTCGGGACAGGGGATCAGCCCCAGCATTTT. This sequence joins TRBV19 and TRBJ1-5, with 10 nucleotides matching TRBD1. V was clipped by 5 bases and J by 5 bases; unmatched bases: 3. This CDR3 contains 14 residues. CDR1 and CDR2 (germline): LNHDA, SQIVND (reference sequence).

This clone was detected only once. The chain links TRBV28 to TRBJ2-7, with 7 nucleotides matching TRBD1. The CDR3 spans 14 residues. Per germline, CDR1 MDHEN and CDR2 SYDVKM. Germline trimming cut 6 bases from V and 3 bases from J; bases unmatched to any gene: 8. CDR3 sequence reads: CASRDGTAGYEQYF. CDR3 bases: TGTGCCAGCAGAGACGGGACAGCAGGCTACGAGCAGTACTTC.

In DNA, the CDR3 is TGTGCCAGCAGACAGCGGGGGAGGAGCACAGATACGCAGTATTTT. It encodes CASRQRGRSTDTQYF. This chain connects TRBV3-1 (or the pseudogene TRBV3-2) to TRBJ2-3, with 8 nucleotides matching TRBD2. CDR3 length: 15 amino acids. Germline assignment: CDR1 LGHDT and CDR2 YNNKEL (reference sequence). The J segment lost 0 bases and the V segment lost 6 bases, leaving 5 bases of the junction unmatched.

The rearrangement joins TRBV11-3 to TRBJ2-2; 8 nucleotides agree with TRBD1. V shed 0 bases, J shed 7 bases, and the junction held 10 bases outside the gene matches. Per the germline V gene, CDR1 is SGHNT and CDR2 is YENEEA. The CDR3 totals 17 residues. The CDR3 region has the DNA TGTGCCAGCAGCTTAGATCTTTGGGGCAGGGGGCACGGGGAGCTGTTTTTT. This translates into CASSLDLWGRGHGELFF.

V is TRBV21-1 and J is TRBJ2-7; whether TRBD1, the table's D call, matches the DNA was not checked. TRBV21-1 is noted as a pseudogene. This CDR3 is built from 15 residues. The CDR3: CASSKVPGTGYEQYF. The CDR3 nucleotides read TGTGCCAGCAGCAAAGTGCCGGGGACAGGGTACGAGCAGTACTTC.